The 15 T cell receptor beta chains listed next were all sequenced from one sample in a study of blood T cell repertoires in COVID-19. The table came from immunoSEQ multiplex PCR; TCRdb's copy has only in-frame clones and leaves some out. The table shows some 87,000 clones, with 81% occurring only once. The sample consisted of peripheral blood. All receptors derive from a human donor in a cohort sampled during active COVID-19.

The chain couples TRBV5-1 to TRBJ1-1; D is uncertain. Between the trimmed V and J ends, which lost 4 bases and 5 bases, there was a span of 18 bases. Per germline, CDR1 SGHRS and CDR2 YFSETQ. The CDR3 length is 15 residues. The CDR3 DNA reads TGCGCCAGCAGCATTGGAGGCGGAGCGGGGACTGAAGCTTTCTTT. This encodes CASSIGGGAGTEAFF. Together with reference TRBV5-1 and TRBJ1-1, the CDR3 gives the full variable domain: KAGVTQTPRYLIKTRGQQVTLSCSPISGHRSVSWYQQTPGQGLQFLFEYFSETQRNKGNFPGRFSGRQFSNSRSEMNVSTLELGDSALYLCASSIGGGAGTEAFFGQGTRLTVV.

The genes are TRBV11-2 and TRBJ2-7; possible D gene TRBD1, 5 bases. V lost 2 bases to trimming and J lost 6 bases, with 14 bases between them. CDR1 and CDR2 (germline): SGHAT, FQNNGV. The CDR3 totals 14 residues. The CDR3 loop is CASSLQGSLGEQYF. CDR3 in DNA: TGTGCCAGCAGCTTACAGGGATCCCTTGGCGAGCAGTACTTC.

This chain uses TRBV3-1 (or the pseudogene TRBV3-2) with TRBJ2-2; 9 bases align to TRBD2. Germline-derived CDR1 and CDR2 are LGHDT and YNNKEL (reference sequence). The CDR3 is made up of 15 amino acids. Trimming at V came to 10 bases and at J to 4 bases, leaving 10 bases not matched to a gene. The chain's CDR3 is CATGRLAVGTGELFF. CDR3 coding DNA: TGTGCCACGGGGCGACTAGCGGTAGGCACCGGGGAGCTGTTTTTT.

The chain carries TRBV7-3 and TRBJ2-1, with D tentatively TRBD2 (6 bases). V shed 6 bases and J shed 2 bases, with 14 bases lying between them. The CDR3 length is 15 residues. CDR1 is SGHTA, CDR2 FQGTGA, per germline. CDR3 DNA sequence: TGTGCCAGCAGTAGTAGCGGAGCCACCTACAATGAGCAGTTCTTC. Its protein is CASSSSGATYNEQFF.

Notes on this clone: At the DNA level, this CDR3 is encoded by other sequences in the same sample as well. This chain joins TRBV5-4 and TRBJ1-4; unclear D gene. Germline CDR1 and CDR2: SGHNT and YYREEE (reference sequence). V lost 0 bases, J lost 8 bases, and 8 bases lay in between. CDR3 length equals 13 residues. The CDR3 DNA sequence: TGTGCCAGCAGCTTGGGGCGGAGGGAAAAACTGTTTTTT. It codes for CASSLGRREKLFF.

The chain links TRBV6-2 or TRBV6-3 to TRBJ2-7, with D possibly being TRBD1 (5 bases). V was pared by 5 bases and J by 2 bases, with 13 bases between. CDR1 and CDR2 from the germline V gene are MNHEY and SVGEGT. This CDR3 comprises 14 residues. Here the CDR3 reads CASSPTVGPYEQYF. CDR3 in DNA: TGTGCCAGCAGTCCGACAGTGGGGCCCTACGAGCAGTACTTC.

This chain connects TRBV5-1 to TRBJ1-5, with D maybe TRBD1 (5 bases). The germline V gene has CDR1 SGHRS and CDR2 YFSETQ. The CDR3 runs 14 residues. The V gene lost 4 bases and the J gene lost 5 bases, with 13 bases spanning the gap. The CDR3 DNA sequence: TGCGCCAGCAGCCCGGGACTTGAGGATCAGCCCCAGCATTTT. It specifies CASSPGLEDQPQHF.

The gene calls are TRBV5-1 and TRBJ1-1; 8 bases align to TRBD1. V trimming: 4 bases; J trimming: 10 bases; junction bases outside the gene matches: 12. Germline V gene sequence: CDR1 SGHRS, CDR2 YFSETQ. This CDR3 is built from 14 residues. Here the CDR3 DNA reads TGCGCCAGCAGCACCGACGGACAGGGAATCGGAGCTTTCTTT. Encoded protein: CASSTDGQGIGAFF.

The chain has TRBV27 and TRBJ2-2; 8 positions match TRBD2. Trimming at V came to 9 bases and at J to 4 bases, leaving 7 bases not matched to a gene. Germline V gives CDR1 MNHEY, CDR2 SMNVEV (reference sequence). CDR3 length equals 14 residues. The CDR3 DNA sequence: TGTGCCAGTAAACGGACTAGCATCACCGGGGAGCTGTTTTTT. Encoded protein: CASKRTSITGELFF.

The chain couples TRBV4-1 to TRBJ1-1; 7 positions match TRBD1. The length of the CDR3 is 15 residues. Unmatched junction bases numbered 11, after V lost 4 bases and J lost 6 bases. Germline-derived CDR1 and CDR2 are MGHRA and YSYEKL. CDR3 nucleotide sequence: TGCGCCAGCAGCCCCCTACAGGGGACCGTAGCTGAAGCTTTCTTT. Protein sequence: CASSPLQGTVAEAFF.

The chain employs TRBV3-1 (or the pseudogene TRBV3-2) and TRBJ1-3; the D gene is possibly TRBD1 (6 bases). CDR3 size: 15 residues. Germline CDR1 reads LGHDT; CDR2 reads YNNKEL (reference sequence). V lost 3 bases to trimming and J lost 5 bases, with 14 bases between them. The DNA for the CDR3 is TGTGCCAGCAGCCAGCTAAGGACAGTAAGAAACACCATATATTTT. Translated, it gives CASSQLRTVRNTIYF.

The chain couples TRBV9 to TRBJ2-3; TRBD2 agrees at 8 bases. V was clipped by 8 bases and J by 3 bases; unmatched bases: 8. Germline V CDR1 and CDR2: SGDLS, YYNGEE. The CDR3 has 14 residues. CDR3 residues: CASGEGTRTDTQYF. Here the CDR3 DNA reads TGTGCCAGTGGAGAGGGGACTAGGACAGATACGCAGTATTTT.

The chain couples TRBV6-5 to TRBJ1-1, with D maybe TRBD1 (5 bases). The CDR3 is 14 residues long. Germline CDR1 MNHEY, CDR2 SVGAGI. Trimming removed 6 bases at V and 1 base at J, with 12 bases between. CDR3 region: CASRRGGPNTEAFF. CDR3 DNA sequence: TGTGCCAGCAGGAGGGGAGGCCCGAACACTGAAGCTTTCTTT.

This chain uses TRBV5-1 with TRBJ2-7, with TRBD2 matching 9 bases. The J segment lost 5 bases and the V segment lost 4 bases, leaving 7 bases of the junction unmatched. Germline V gene data show CDR1 as SGHRS and CDR2 as YFSETQ. The CDR3 totals 14 residues. The CDR3 DNA reads as TGCGCCAGCAGCCCCGTAGCGGGGGTAAACGAGCAGTACTTC. This encodes CASSPVAGVNEQYF.

V usage is TRBV9 and J usage is TRBJ1-6; no clear D gene. Trimming shortened V by 0 bases and J by 8 bases, and 6 bases separated the two germline ends. Germline values: CDR1 SGDLS, CDR2 YYNGEE. The CDR3 length is 13 residues. The DNA for the CDR3 is TGTGCCAGCAGCGTAGTGACTGATTCACCCCTCCACTTT. It encodes CASSVVTDSPLHF.